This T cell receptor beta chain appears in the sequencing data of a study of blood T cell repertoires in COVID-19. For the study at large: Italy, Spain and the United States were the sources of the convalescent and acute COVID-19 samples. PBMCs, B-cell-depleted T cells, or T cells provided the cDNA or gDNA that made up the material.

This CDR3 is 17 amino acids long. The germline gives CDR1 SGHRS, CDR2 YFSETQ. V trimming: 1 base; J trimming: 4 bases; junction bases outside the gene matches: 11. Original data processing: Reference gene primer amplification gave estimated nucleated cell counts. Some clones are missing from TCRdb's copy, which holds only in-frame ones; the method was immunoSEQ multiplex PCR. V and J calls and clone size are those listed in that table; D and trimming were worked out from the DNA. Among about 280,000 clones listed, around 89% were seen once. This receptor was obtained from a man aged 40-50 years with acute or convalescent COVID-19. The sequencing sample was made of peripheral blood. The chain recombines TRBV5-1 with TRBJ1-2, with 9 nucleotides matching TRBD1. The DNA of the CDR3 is TGCGCCAGCAGCTTGTTCCCTCGGGGACAGGGAATCTATGGCTACACCTTC. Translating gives CASSLFPRGQGIYGYTF.